Below, 28 T cell receptor beta chains from the same sample are listed, as sequenced in a study of T cells in Graves' hyperthyroidism and ophthalmopathy. TCR beta CDR3 regions were amplified from RNA transcripts. HTBI primers were the set used in a first-round RT-PCR of the TCR CDR3. TCRdb redid the calling of the multiplex PCR reads with MiXCR, one entry per CDR3 protein. This sample has under 550,000 distinct CDR3 sequences, with roughly 13% found just once. Sequencing input: blood. These receptors were obtained from a woman aged 18-29 years with Graves' hyperthyroidism.

This clonotype was seen only a few times. The chain is built from TRBV30 and TRBJ2-3, with no clear D. The CDR3 runs 14 residues. CDR1 is GTSNPN, CDR2 SVGIG, per germline (reference sequence). V gave up 0 bases and J gave up 6 bases, with 13 bases separating them. The CDR3 spells CAWSVLPRNDTQYF. The CDR3 bases are TGTGCCTGGAGTGTACTCCCCCGGAATGATACGCAGTATTTT.

Ten or more counts support this clonotype. V and J are TRBV6-1 and TRBJ2-7, with 7 positions matching TRBD1. CDR1 and CDR2 from the germline V gene are MNHNS and SASEGT. With 5 bases clipped from V and 2 bases from J, the junction kept 9 bases outside the gene matches. The CDR3 covers 15 residues. DNA of the CDR3: TGTGCCAGCAGTCTATCCCGGGACAGTCCCTACGAGCAGTACTTC. Encoded protein: CASSLSRDSPYEQYF.

About this clonotype itself: At one end the junction does not follow the germline gene, possibly because of a read error. The chain employs TRBV19 and TRBJ2-1; TRBD2 aligns across 7 bases. The CDR3 runs to 15 residues. CDR1 is LNHDA and CDR2 is SQIVND in the germline V gene (reference sequence). CDR3 sequence: CAGSIAGVLVDEQFF. The CDR3 region has the DNA TGTGCCGGTAGTATCGCGGGAGTTTTAGTTGATGAGCAGTTCTTC.

Many counts were recorded for this clonotype. The chain carries TRBV11-2 and TRBJ2-1; no clear D. Germline CDR1 and CDR2: SGHAT and FQNNGV. Trimming took off 3 bases at V and 0 bases at J, with 12 bases between the two ends. There are 16 residues in the CDR3. In nucleotides, the CDR3 is TGTGCCAGCAGCTTTTTGGCCTATAGCTCCTACAATGAGCAGTTCTTC. This translates into CASSFLAYSSYNEQFF.

Many counts were recorded for this clonotype. This chain joins TRBV7-9 and TRBJ2-5; weak D call: TRBD1 (5 bases). Germline CDR1 SEHNR, CDR2 FQNEAQ (reference sequence). V was shortened by 4 bases and J by 1 base, with 13 bases between the two germline ends. This CDR3 contains 15 residues. CDR3 DNA sequence: TGTGCCAGCAGCTACTTAACAGGAATCCAAGAGACCCAGTACTTC. Translated: CASSYLTGIQETQYF.

This clonotype occurred many times. The rearrangement uses TRBV3-1 and TRBJ2-1, with 8 nucleotides matching TRBD2. Losses at the gene ends were 1 base for V and 4 bases for J; bases not matched to a gene: 3. The germline gives CDR1 LGHDT, CDR2 YNNKEL (reference sequence). The CDR3 loop spans 15 amino acids. The CDR3 DNA follows: TGTGCCAGCAGCCAAGTCCAGCGGGAGTACAATGAGCAGTTCTTC. This encodes CASSQVQREYNEQFF.

V is TRBV28 and J is TRBJ2-5, with D perhaps matching TRBD1 (6 bases). Trimming stripped 7 bases from V and 0 bases from J, with 18 bases between. The CDR3 covers 16 residues. Germline lookup yields CDR1 MDHEN and CDR2 SYDVKM. CDR3 DNA: TGTGCCAGCACCTTAGGGGGTAGACCGAACCAAGAGACCCAGTACTTC. This translates into CASTLGGRPNQETQYF.

This clonotype was observed many times. The J gene is TRBJ1-1, the V gene TRBV12-3 or TRBV12-4; D unresolved. V lost 8 bases and J 4 bases, leaving 14 bases between the germline ends. This CDR3 spans 13 amino acids. CDR3 region: CASGLKGATEAFF. DNA for the CDR3: TGTGCCAGCGGCCTGAAGGGTGCCACTGAAGCTTTCTTT.

The chain employs TRBV28 and TRBJ1-3; TRBD1 is a possible D gene (5 bases). V was trimmed by 2 bases and J by 0 bases, leaving 14 bases between them. Germline lookup yields CDR1 MDHEN and CDR2 SYDVKM. The CDR3 loop spans 17 amino acids. DNA for the CDR3: TGTGCCAGCAGTTTACTTCCAGGGCGCAGCTCTGGAAACACCATATATTTT. Its protein is CASSLLPGRSSGNTIYF.

This clonotype has ten or more counts. The genes are TRBV6-8 and TRBJ2-5; TRBD1 aligns across 7 bases. V shed 2 bases, J shed 1 base, and the junction held 4 bases outside the gene matches. The CDR3 totals 15 residues. CDR1 and CDR2 (germline): MNHGY, SAAAGT. The CDR3 reads CASSYGTDLQETQYF. The DNA of the CDR3 is TGTGCCAGCAGTTACGGGACAGACCTCCAAGAGACCCAGTACTTC.

This clonotype was counted at least ten times. The chain couples TRBV11-3 to TRBJ2-1; 8 bases align to TRBD2. Germline CDR1 SGHNT, CDR2 YENEEA. Trimming took 5 bases from V and 9 from J; bases not matched to a gene: 3. CDR3 size: 12 residues. The CDR3 nucleotides are TGTGCCAGCAGCAACGGGGGGGTTGAGCAGTTCTTC. Residues: CASSNGGVEQFF.

This chain connects TRBV20-1 to TRBJ1-5, with D perhaps matching TRBD1 (5 bases). Trimming removed 5 bases at V and 1 base at J, with 15 bases between. The CDR3 extends over 15 amino acids. CDR1 and CDR2 from the germline V gene are DFQATT and SNEGSKA (reference sequence). This chain's CDR3 is CSAPRDEGSNQPQHF. The CDR3 DNA reads TGCAGTGCTCCGCGTGATGAGGGGAGCAATCAGCCCCAGCATTTT.

This clonotype has just a few counts. The chain is built from TRBV20-1 and TRBJ2-5; D might be TRBD1 (7 bases). Germline CDR1 DFQATT, CDR2 SNEGSKA (reference sequence). The CDR3 is 14 residues long. Trimming removed 7 bases at V and 3 bases at J, with 18 bases between. The DNA for the CDR3 is TGCAGTGTCAGTAGGAGGGGGCGGGAAGAGACCCAGTACTTC. It translates to CSVSRRGREETQYF.

The rearrangement joins TRBV6-1 to TRBJ2-2; D possibly corresponds to TRBD2 (5 bases). V lost 6 bases to trimming and J lost 2 bases, with 13 bases between them. Germline loops: CDR1 MNHNS, CDR2 SASEGT. There are 15 residues in the CDR3. CDR3 amino acids: CASSPTTENTGELFF. The CDR3 DNA follows: TGTGCCAGCAGCCCGACTACCGAAAACACCGGGGAGCTGTTTTTT.

This clonotype was counted many times. V gene TRBV2 combines with J gene TRBJ1-5; weak D call: TRBD1 (5 bases). The CDR3 consists of 13 residues. Trimming removed 5 bases from V and 7 bases from J, with 12 bases in between. The germline V gene encodes CDR1 SNHLY and CDR2 FYNNEI. The CDR3 here is CASSLHRWQPQHF. DNA of the CDR3: TGTGCCAGCAGTCTACACAGGTGGCAGCCCCAGCATTTT.

This clonotype came up many times. The chain uses TRBV7-2 and TRBJ2-7; 8 nucleotides line up with TRBD1. The CDR3 length is 15 residues. V shed 5 bases, J shed 4 bases, and the junction held 10 bases outside the gene matches. The germline V gene has CDR1 SGHTA and CDR2 FQGNSA. CDR3 bases: TGTGCCAGCAGCGGTCGGACAGGGAATCGGTACGAGCAGTACTTC. This translates into CASSGRTGNRYEQYF.

This clonotype was picked up many times. This chain uses TRBV18 with TRBJ2-3; TRBD2 aligns across 8 bases. Germline V gives CDR1 KGHSH, CDR2 LQKENI. CDR3 length: 15 amino acids. V lost 6 bases to trimming and J lost 0 bases; unmatched junction nucleotides: 5. The CDR3, as DNA: TGTGCCAGCTCTACGGGAGGGACTAGCACAGATACGCAGTATTTT. Its translation: CASSTGGTSTDTQYF.

This clonotype was found a few times. This rearrangement joins TRBV7-9 to TRBJ2-5; D remains unclear. Trimming removed 2 bases from V and 6 bases from J, with 4 bases in between. The CDR3 is 11 amino acids. CDR1 and CDR2 (germline): SEHNR, FQNEAQ (reference sequence). The CDR3 loop is CASSLKQTQYF. DNA of the CDR3: TGTGCCAGCAGCTTAAAACAGACCCAGTACTTC.

The rearrangement uses TRBV4-3 and TRBJ2-5, with unresolved D. Germline V lookup: CDR1 LGHNA, CDR2 YSLEER. The CDR3 is 15 amino acids. Trimming took off 4 bases at V and 8 bases at J, with 20 bases between the two ends. In DNA, the CDR3 is TGCGCCAGCAGCCCAAGTCTTGATTACGCTGAAACCCAGTACTTC. Encoded protein: CASSPSLDYAETQYF.

V usage is TRBV19 and J usage is TRBJ2-3, with no clear D. Per the germline V gene, CDR1 is LNHDA and CDR2 is SQIVND (reference sequence). The V and J ends lost 10 bases and 1 base respectively, with 24 bases between them. The CDR3 extends over 17 amino acids. The CDR3 loop reads CATDNTLWGDGTDTQYF. The CDR3 coding sequence is TGTGCCACCGACAATACTCTATGGGGTGATGGCACAGATACGCAGTATTTT.

V and J are TRBV7-9 and TRBJ1-2, with 8 bases lining up with TRBD1. Germline CDR1 is SEHNR and CDR2 is FQNEAQ (reference sequence). This CDR3 comprises 15 residues. V lost 5 bases, J lost 4 bases, and 9 bases stayed unmatched. The CDR3 here is CASSIGDRHSYGYTF. The CDR3, as DNA: TGTGCCAGCAGCATAGGGGACAGGCATAGCTATGGCTACACCTTC.

The chain is built from TRBV9 and TRBJ2-2; D is perhaps TRBD1 (5 bases). Trimming took off 3 bases at V and 2 bases at J, with 14 bases between the two ends. CDR3 size: 16 residues. Germline V gene sequence: CDR1 SGDLS, CDR2 YYNGEE. CDR3 in amino acids: CASSASLDINTGELFF. CDR3 DNA: TGTGCCAGCAGCGCATCACTGGACATAAACACCGGGGAGCTGTTTTTT.

This clonotype was seen repeatedly, ten times or more. This sequence joins TRBV3-1 and TRBJ1-5; no definite D call. This CDR3 is built from 15 residues. Germline CDR1 and CDR2: LGHDT and YNNKEL (reference sequence). V lost 0 bases and J 3 bases, leaving 9 bases between the germline ends. CDR3 coding DNA: TGTGCCAGCAGCCAAGACGGGCGGGACAATCAGCCCCAGCATTTT. Amino acid sequence: CASSQDGRDNQPQHF.

The table lists this clonotype with many counts. The rearrangement joins TRBV11-2 to TRBJ1-2; perhaps TRBD1 as D (6 bases). The CDR3 is 13 amino acids. The V end was cut by 1 base, the J end by 7 bases, with 10 bases between. Germline CDR1 SGHAT, CDR2 FQNNGV. Here the CDR3 DNA reads TGTGCCAGCAGCTTAGGGGCAGGGGCTGGCTACACCTTC. It encodes CASSLGAGAGYTF.

This clonotype showed up many times. This sequence joins TRBV10-1 and TRBJ2-5, with D hard to call. The CDR3 extends over 13 amino acids. The germline CDR1 and CDR2 sequences are WNHNN and SYGVQD (reference sequence). Between the trimmed V and J ends, which lost 1 base and 5 bases, there was a span of 8 bases. The DNA for the CDR3 is TGCGCCAGCAGTGAGTTGGGGAAGGAGACCCAGTACTTC. This encodes CASSELGKETQYF.

This clonotype was recorded many times. The chain uses TRBV28 and TRBJ1-5, with 9 bases that match TRBD1. Germline V gene lookup returns CDR1 MDHEN and CDR2 SYDVKM. J was trimmed by 7 bases and V by 5 bases; bases with no gene match: 9. The CDR3 loop spans 15 amino acids. The CDR3 bases are TGTGCCAGCAGTCAACCGGGACAGGGCGGGCAGCCCCAGCATTTT. Translation: CASSQPGQGGQPQHF.

The sample holds many counts of this clonotype. V gene TRBV28 combines with J gene TRBJ2-7; TRBD2 aligns across 7 bases. V lost 6 bases to trimming and J lost 7 bases; unmatched junction nucleotides: 6. Germline loops: CDR1 MDHEN, CDR2 SYDVKM. This CDR3 contains 12 residues. Here the CDR3 reads CASRLRAGEQYF. In DNA form, the CDR3 reads TGTGCCAGCAGACTTCGAGCGGGGGAGCAGTACTTC. The entire variable domain, with the rest obtained from reference TRBV28 and TRBJ2-7, is as follows: DVKVTQSSRYLVKRTGEKVFLECVQDMDHENMFWYRQDPGLGLRLIYFSYDVKMKEKGDIPEGYSVSREKKERFSLILESASTNQTSMYLCASRLRAGEQYFGPGTRLTVT.

This clonotype was observed many times. This chain links TRBV28 with TRBJ2-1, with 8 bases identical to TRBD2. The CDR3 length is 14 residues. The V gene's germline CDR1 is MDHEN and CDR2 SYDVKM. V lost 2 bases, J lost 4 bases, and 1 base stayed unmatched. CDR3: CASSLQREYNEQFF. CDR3 coding DNA: TGTGCCAGCAGTTTACAGCGGGAGTACAATGAGCAGTTCTTC.